This T cell receptor beta chain was sequenced during a study of blood T cells in healthy people across ages. With V trimmed by 10 bases and J by 8 bases, 8 bases remained unmatched. The germline V gene encodes CDR1 LGHDT and CDR2 YNNKEL (reference sequence). The CDR3 is 12 residues long. This clonotype has a handful of counts. Total RNA amounts of at least 6 micrograms were extracted per sample. Combining a sample-barcoded 5' primer with a J-beta primer mix, a second PCR ran for 7 to 11 cycles. A template-switch adaptor with 12 random nucleotides tagged each cDNA molecule. TCRdb independently ran MiXCR on the 5' RACE reads; one entry per CDR3 protein. The sample shows some 690,000 distinct CDR3 sequences, 22% of them seen only once.

The TCR originated in a man between 65 and 80 years old in good health. The chain couples TRBV3-1 to TRBJ2-1; 7 bases fit TRBD1. The source material was blood. As DNA, the CDR3 is TGTGCCACCTCTAGAGGGGGCCATGAGCAGTTCTTC. Residues: CATSRGGHEQFF.